The text below deals with one T cell receptor beta chain. The clone's antigen remains unknown. No clone much larger than this one lies a single base away; base qualities are absent. The donors were healthy, HIV-negative adults with no recently reported acute infections or vaccinations. All donors were Caucasian adults living in Nashville, Tennessee, USA. Magnetic negative selection was used to enrich CD4+ T cells, after which naive cells were positively selected on CD45RA and the negative fraction became the memory subset. Blood was collected by leukapheresis, and PBMCs were isolated by Ficoll-Histopaque density gradient centrifugation and then cryopreserved in liquid nitrogen vapor phase. Purity and quantity of every magnetically sorted T cell population were checked by analytical flow cytometry. Each sorted fraction had its genomic DNA isolated and then quantified by UV absorbance on a Nanodrop 2000c.

TCR CDR3 regions were amplified from genomic DNA by multiplex PCR using the deep immunoSEQ assay. Extracted genomic DNA from each cell subset was spread evenly across all wells of several immunoSEQ 96-well plates, with each plate serving as a replicate. For sorted subsets, each replicate PCR was loaded with around 200 ng genomic DNA, equivalent to about 33,000 T cell genomes. Purified libraries were measured with a Qubit 3.0 fluorometer, size-checked on a Bioanalyzer 2100, and measured again with the KAPA Library Quantification kit. Every immunoSEQ 96-well plate was sequenced on a separate single-read 150-cycle Illumina NextSeq 550 flow cell. Per the original workflow: Because the immunoSEQ output held only junctional sequences and lacked quality scores, the filtering could not match the filtering applied to full-length reads. To assign V/J genes and CDR3, sequences were annotated using PyIR, a Python wrapper for IgBLAST v1.9, with IMGT germline references. Any read was removed if the V/J assignment was weak (E-value above 1e-6), the CDR3 was missing, or the read contained stop codons, out-of-frame junctions, or ambiguous translated residues. V3J clonotypes were defined by identical inferred V gene, J gene, and CDR3 amino acid sequence. To compute the percentage overlap between repertoires, the number of shared unique clonotypes was divided by the size of the smaller repertoire. Richness of each repertoire was evaluated using RTK rarefaction, the Chao1 estimator, and Recon v2.1 estimates of unobserved clonotypes. For all TCRbeta clonotypes obtained by the gDNA method from a few donors, generation probabilities were computed with OLGA. TCRdb holds this immuneACCESS table with in-frame rearrangements only. Some clones are missing; in checked studies, unresolved V genes explain under half, and the rest has no known cause. D and trimming were read from the DNA, whereas the V and J calls and clone size are those reported in that table. This sample holds 2 million to 3 million clones; 85% to 95% were observed only once. The ten largest make up more than 0.12% of the sample.

In the germline V gene, CDR1 corresponds to MDHEN and CDR2 to SYDVKM. Measured from the cysteine to the phenylalanine, the CDR3 is 15 residues long. The CDR3 DNA has 45 bases and is translated from base 1. Here V drops 4 bases and J drops 6 bases, and the junction holds 10 bases not matched to any gene. The data are from a study of shared clonotypes between healthy human individuals (dated by TCRdb to 2020 to 2021). Regarding the research as a whole: The cohort included a few men and a couple of women between 18 and 49 years of age. For each donor, CD4 naive and CD4 memory were each given three plates, CD8 naive was given two plates, and CD8 memory was given one plate. To estimate repertoire size and how much clonotype sharing occurs between individuals, the study deeply sequenced the blood TCR repertoires of 4 to 6 healthy adults. To increase sequencing depth and limit assay-specific biases, different laboratories used diverse techniques to prepare libraries and sequence TCR repertoires. Each donor's leukapheresis produced roughly between about 0.8 and 10 billion PBMCs.

Broad study findings and their caveats: Because the study included a small number of donors, the genetic and exposure-history diversity represented was limited. Pairwise subsampling led to the expectation that sequencing depth would affect the degree of clonotype sharing among donors. Naive subsets generally had larger estimated clonotype richness than memory subsets. Compared with non-shared clonotypes, the clonotypes found in all four sorted-subset donors had higher generation probabilities. Sampling was restricted to blood, and TCR repertoires in tissues likely differ from the TCR repertoires found in blood. Sharing across several donors was observed for 5% to 6.5% of naive CD4, 3% to 3.5% of naive CD8, over 2% of memory CD4, and 0.4% of memory CD8 clonotypes. Even with the large sequencing depth, rarefaction of the sorted-subset datasets indicated that sequencing was incomplete.

The material sequenced was naive CD4+ T cells sorted from blood. This specimen's cell subset or site label, interpreted: CD45RA+ positively selected. The chain was built from TRBV28 and TRBJ1-1, and 8 junction bases match TRBD1. This TCR was recovered from a man aged 18 to 30 in good health. The DNA reads as follows: TGTGCCAGCAGTTACCCCCGACAGGGGTACTCTGAAGCTTTCTTT. The encoded protein is CASSYPRQGYSEAFF. The full variable domain, with segments outside the CDR3 supplied by the reference TRBV28 and TRBJ1-1 proteins, appears as DVKVTQSSRYLVKRTGEKVFLECVQDMDHENMFWYRQDPGLGLRLIYFSYDVKMKEKGDIPEGYSVSREKKERFSLILESASTNQTSMYLCASSYPRQGYSEAFFGQGTRLTVV.